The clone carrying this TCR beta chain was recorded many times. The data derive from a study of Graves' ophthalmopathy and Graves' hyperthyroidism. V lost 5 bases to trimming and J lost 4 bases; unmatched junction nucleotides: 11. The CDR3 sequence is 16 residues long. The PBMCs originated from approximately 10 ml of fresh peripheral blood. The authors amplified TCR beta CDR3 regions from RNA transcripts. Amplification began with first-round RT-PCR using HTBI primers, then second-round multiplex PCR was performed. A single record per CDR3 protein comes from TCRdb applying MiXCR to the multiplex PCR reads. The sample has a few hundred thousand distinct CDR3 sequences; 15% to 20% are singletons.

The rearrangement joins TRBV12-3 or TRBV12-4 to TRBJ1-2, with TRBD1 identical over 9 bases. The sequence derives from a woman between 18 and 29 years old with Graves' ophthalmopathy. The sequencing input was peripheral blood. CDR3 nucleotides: TGTGCCAGCAGTCGAGCCGGGACAGGGCTTTTCTATGGCTACACCTTC. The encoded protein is CASSRAGTGLFYGYTF.